The 18 T cell receptor beta chains below were found in one sample sequenced in a study of identical twins. Each CDR3 protein gets one entry after TCRdb re-called the 5' RACE reads with MiXCR. There are around 510,000 distinct CDR3 sequences in the sample; approximately 15% occur only once, and approximately 1% lies in the top ten. The same data also went into a second study, on yellow fever vaccine responses in identical twins.

Sample: CD4+ T cells sorted from blood. The receptors come from a woman under 30 in good health.

V usage is TRBV7-9 and J usage is TRBJ2-2, with D uncertain. The germline CDR1 and CDR2 sequences are SEHNR and FQNEAQ (reference sequence). V was cut by 7 bases and J by 7 bases, with 4 bases left in between. The CDR3 is 10 amino acids. Written as DNA, the CDR3 is TGTGCCAGCAATAACGGGGAGCTGTTTTTT. It translates to CASNNGELFF.

This rearrangement joins TRBV20-1 to TRBJ2-7; a possible D gene is TRBD2 (5 bases). Between the trimmed V and J ends, which lost 3 bases and 7 bases, there was a span of 16 bases. Germline V gives CDR1 DFQATT, CDR2 SNEGSKA (reference sequence). The CDR3 is 13 amino acids. CDR3 sequence: CSASTSGVKEQYF. CDR3 in DNA: TGCAGTGCTAGCACTAGTGGGGTGAAAGAGCAGTACTTC.

The chain recombines TRBV30 with TRBJ2-7, with D hard to call. CDR3 length equals 12 residues. In germline, CDR1 is GTSNPN, CDR2 SVGIG (reference sequence). V lost 2 bases and J lost 0, with 5 bases in between. CDR3 region: CAWSKVSYEQYF. CDR3 coding DNA: TGTGCCTGGAGTAAAGTCTCCTACGAGCAGTACTTC.

This clonotype was counted a few times. The chain couples TRBV10-3 to TRBJ2-7, with a tentative D call TRBD2 (5 bases). Trimming pared 3 bases from V and 0 bases from J, leaving 6 bases between. The CDR3 has 13 residues. Per the germline V gene, CDR1 is ENHRY and CDR2 is SYGVKD. CDR3 sequence (DNA): TGTGCCATCAGTGAACGGGGCTCCTACGAGCAGTACTTC. Its translation is CAISERGSYEQYF.

The rearrangement joins TRBV15 to TRBJ2-1; D is undetermined. This CDR3 is 12 amino acids long. The germline CDR1 and CDR2 sequences are LNHNV and YYDKDF (reference sequence). The V end lost 0 bases, the J end lost 8 bases, and 5 bases lay between the germline ends. The CDR3 bases are TGTGCCACCAGCAGAGACTTGGATGAGCAGTTCTTC. Protein product: CATSRDLDEQFF.

This chain connects TRBV5-5 to TRBJ1-2; D possibly corresponds to TRBD1 (6 bases). V was pared by 2 bases and J by 4 bases, with 12 bases between. Germline V gene lookup returns CDR1 SGHKS and CDR2 YYEKEE (reference sequence). The CDR3 consists of 14 residues. The DNA for the CDR3 is TGTGCCAGCAGCTTCGGGACATACCCCTATGGCTACACCTTC. This gives the protein CASSFGTYPYGYTF.

The V and J genes are TRBV20-1 and TRBJ2-1; 7 bases align to TRBD2. Germline V gives CDR1 DFQATT, CDR2 SNEGSKA (reference sequence). This CDR3 has 15 amino acids. The ends lost 2 bases at V and 1 base at J; junction bases unmatched: 5. CDR3 protein: CSARKSGMSYNEQFF. As DNA, the CDR3 is TGCAGTGCTAGAAAGAGCGGGATGTCCTACAATGAGCAGTTCTTC.

This clonotype was seen a few times. V is TRBV24-1 and J is TRBJ2-1; 14 bases map to TRBD2. Per the germline V gene, CDR1 is KGHDR and CDR2 is SFDVKD. V was clipped by 4 bases and J by 5 bases; unmatched bases: 3. The CDR3 is 16 amino acids. In nucleotides, the CDR3 is TGTGCCACCAGTGACCCGGGACTAGCGGGAGACAATGAGCAGTTCTTC. Amino acid sequence: CATSDPGLAGDNEQFF.

This clonotype was found a few times. This rearrangement joins TRBV6-1 to TRBJ1-4; D may be TRBD1 (6 bases). This CDR3 is 13 amino acids long. Germline CDR1 is MNHNS and CDR2 is SASEGT. Trimming pared 5 bases from V and 6 bases from J, leaving 10 bases between. The CDR3 bases are TGTGCCAGCAGTAGATGGACAGATGAAAAACTGTTTTTT. Translating it yields CASSRWTDEKLFF.

This clonotype has just a few counts. V and J are TRBV6-5 and TRBJ2-3, with 9 bases that match TRBD2. V shed 2 bases, J shed 1 base, and the junction held 1 base outside the gene matches. In germline, CDR1 is MNHEY, CDR2 SVGAGI. The CDR3 is 15 residues long. Here the CDR3 DNA reads TGTGCCAGCAGTTACGTAGCGGGAGGCACAGATACGCAGTATTTT. It codes for CASSYVAGGTDTQYF.

Here the CDR3 reads CATSRHGGEKLFF. In nucleotides, the CDR3 is TGTGCCACCAGCAGACACGGGGGAGAAAAACTGTTTTTT. V usage is TRBV15 and J usage is TRBJ1-4; possible D gene TRBD1, 5 bases. V gave up 2 bases and J gave up 8 bases, with 9 bases separating them. The CDR3 is made up of 13 amino acids. CDR1 and CDR2 (germline): LNHNV, YYDKDF (reference sequence). Variable domain in full (rest from reference TRBV15 and TRBJ1-4): DAMVIQNPRYQVTQFGKPVTLSCSQTLNHNVMYWYQQKSSQAPKLLFHYYDKDFNNEADTPDNFQSRRPNTSFCFLDIRSPGLGDTAMYLCATSRHGGEKLFFGSGTQLSVL.

The chain joins TRBV6-5 to TRBJ2-3; the match to TRBD2 covers 8 bases. V gave up 1 base and J gave up 4 bases; unmatched junction bases: 4. The V gene's germline CDR1 is MNHEY and CDR2 SVGAGI. The CDR3 is 15 amino acids. CDR3 DNA: TGTGCCAGCAGTTACTTGGGACTAGGATCAGATACGCAGTATTTT. As protein: CASSYLGLGSDTQYF.

The rearrangement uses TRBV18 and TRBJ1-1; D is undetermined. The CDR3 extends over 13 amino acids. Germline CDR1 reads KGHSH; CDR2 reads LQKENI. The V and J ends lost 6 bases and 1 base respectively, with 9 bases between them. CDR3 nucleotide sequence: TGTGCCAGCTCCACCTCGGAGAACACTGAAGCTTTCTTT. Translated: CASSTSENTEAFF.

In its sample, this clonotype was seen a few times. The chain recombines TRBV6-1 with TRBJ1-6; weak D call: TRBD1 (6 bases). The CDR3 has 17 amino acids. CDR1 MNHNS and CDR2 SASEGT come from the germline V gene. V lost 8 bases, J lost 9 bases, and 26 bases lay in between. Written as DNA, the CDR3 is TGTGCCAGCTACAGGACAGTGCCGAGTCTTTTGGGTTCACCCCTCCACTTT. This sequence encodes CASYRTVPSLLGSPLHF.

This sequence joins TRBV5-4 and TRBJ2-7; the match to TRBD2 covers 11 bases. CDR3 length: 18 amino acids. CDR1 SGHNT and CDR2 YYREEE come from the germline V gene (reference sequence). V trimming: 4 bases; J trimming: 3 bases; junction bases outside the gene matches: 15. The CDR3 nucleotides read TGTGCCAGCAGCACCGGGACTAGCGGTAATAGGGGCAGCTACGAGCAGTACTTC. Its translation: CASSTGTSGNRGSYEQYF.

V usage is TRBV7-8 and J usage is TRBJ2-1; D is possibly TRBD1 (5 bases). The CDR3 is made up of 17 amino acids. Trimming pared 0 bases from V and 0 bases from J, leaving 12 bases between. Germline V gene sequence: CDR1 SGHVS, CDR2 FQNEAQ. DNA of the CDR3: TGTGCCAGCAGCTTAGCGCTCGCAAGGGGCTCCTACAATGAGCAGTTCTTC. Translated: CASSLALARGSYNEQFF.

The V and J genes are TRBV30 and TRBJ1-1; D gene unclear. In germline, CDR1 is GTSNPN, CDR2 SVGIG (reference sequence). Trimming took 2 bases from V and 1 from J, leaving 11 bases between them. CDR3 length: 14 residues. The CDR3 DNA reads TGTGCCTGGAGTAAGCCTTGGGGGAACACTGAAGCTTTCTTT. It translates to CAWSKPWGNTEAFF.

This clonotype occurred a few times. The chain employs TRBV20-1 and TRBJ1-5; tentative D call: TRBD1 (5 bases). The germline CDR1 and CDR2 sequences are DFQATT and SNEGSKA (reference sequence). V was pared by 6 bases and J by 5 bases, with 17 bases between. The CDR3 consists of 14 residues. The DNA for the CDR3 is TGCAGTGCCGAACGGGCAGGGTTCTATCAGCCCCAGCATTTT. The encoded protein is CSAERAGFYQPQHF.